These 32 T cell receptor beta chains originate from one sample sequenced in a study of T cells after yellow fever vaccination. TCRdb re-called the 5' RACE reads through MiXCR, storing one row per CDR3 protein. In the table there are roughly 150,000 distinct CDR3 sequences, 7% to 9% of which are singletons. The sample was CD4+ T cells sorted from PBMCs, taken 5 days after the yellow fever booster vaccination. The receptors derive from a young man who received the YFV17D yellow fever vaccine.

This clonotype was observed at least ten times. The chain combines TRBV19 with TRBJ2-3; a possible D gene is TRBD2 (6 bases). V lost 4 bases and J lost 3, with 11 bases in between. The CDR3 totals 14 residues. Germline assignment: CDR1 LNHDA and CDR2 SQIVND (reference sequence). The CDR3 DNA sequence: TGTGCCAGTAGTAGCGGGATTGTAACAGATACGCAGTATTTT. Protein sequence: CASSSGIVTDTQYF. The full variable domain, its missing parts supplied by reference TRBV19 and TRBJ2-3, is DGGITQSPKYLFRKEGQNVTLSCEQNLNHDAMYWYRQDPGQGLRLIYYSQIVNDFQKGDIAEGYSVSREKKESFPLTVTSAQKNPTAFYLCASSSGIVTDTQYFGPGTRLTVL.

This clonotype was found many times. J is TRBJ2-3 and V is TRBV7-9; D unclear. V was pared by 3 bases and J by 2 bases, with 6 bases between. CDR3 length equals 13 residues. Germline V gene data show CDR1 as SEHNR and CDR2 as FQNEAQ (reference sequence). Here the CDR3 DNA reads TGTGCCAGCAGCTTCGAGGTCACAGATACGCAGTATTTT. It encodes CASSFEVTDTQYF. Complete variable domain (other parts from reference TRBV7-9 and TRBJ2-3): DTGVSQNPRHKITKRGQNVTFRCDPISEHNRLYWYRQTLGQGPEFLTYFQNEAQLEKSRLLSDRFSAERPKGSFSTLEIQRTEQGDSAMYLCASSFEVTDTQYFGPGTRLTVL.

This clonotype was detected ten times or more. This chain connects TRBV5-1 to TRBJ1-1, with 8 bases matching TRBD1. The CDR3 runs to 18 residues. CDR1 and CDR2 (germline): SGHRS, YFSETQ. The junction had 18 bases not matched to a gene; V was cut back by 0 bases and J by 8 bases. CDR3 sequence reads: CASSLAFWQGSGGPEAFF. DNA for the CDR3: TGCGCCAGCAGCTTGGCGTTTTGGCAGGGTTCAGGGGGCCCAGAAGCTTTCTTT.

The CDR3 sequence: CASSLTRDSLRYYEQYF. The CDR3 bases are TGTGCCAGCAGCTTGACGCGGGACAGTCTGCGATACTACGAGCAGTACTTC. This sequence joins TRBV5-5 and TRBJ2-7; possible D gene TRBD1, 7 bases. Trimming removed 1 base at V and 3 bases at J, with 20 bases between. CDR3 size: 17 residues. Germline CDR1 and CDR2: SGHKS and YYEKEE (reference sequence).

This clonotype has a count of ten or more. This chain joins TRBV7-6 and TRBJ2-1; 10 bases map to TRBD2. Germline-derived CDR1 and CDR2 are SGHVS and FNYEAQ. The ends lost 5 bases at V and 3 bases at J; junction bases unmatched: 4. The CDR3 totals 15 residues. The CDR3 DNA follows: TGTGCCAGCAGCCAAAGCGGGAGGGGCTACAATGAGCAGTTCTTC. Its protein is CASSQSGRGYNEQFF.

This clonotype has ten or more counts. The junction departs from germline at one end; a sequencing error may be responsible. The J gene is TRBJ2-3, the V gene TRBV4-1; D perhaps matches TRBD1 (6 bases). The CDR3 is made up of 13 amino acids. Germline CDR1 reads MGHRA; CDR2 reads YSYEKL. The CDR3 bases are TGCGCCAGCAGCCAATCCGGTAGGGGGAGCGAACATTTT. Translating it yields CASSQSGRGSEHF.

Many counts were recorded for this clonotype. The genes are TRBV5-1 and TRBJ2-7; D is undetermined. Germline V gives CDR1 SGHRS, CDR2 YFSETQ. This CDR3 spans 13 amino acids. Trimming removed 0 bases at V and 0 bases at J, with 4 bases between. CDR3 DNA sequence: TGCGCCAGCAGCTTGGACAACTCCTACGAGCAGTACTTC. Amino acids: CASSLDNSYEQYF.

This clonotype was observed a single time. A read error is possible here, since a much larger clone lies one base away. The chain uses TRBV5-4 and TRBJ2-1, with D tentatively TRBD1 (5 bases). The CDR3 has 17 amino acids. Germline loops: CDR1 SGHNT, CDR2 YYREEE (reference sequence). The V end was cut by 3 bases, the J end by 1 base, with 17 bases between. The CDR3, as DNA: TGTGCCAGCAGCTCGGCTTCATGGACACTGTCCTACAATGAGCAGTTCTTC. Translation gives CASSSASWTLSYNEQFF.

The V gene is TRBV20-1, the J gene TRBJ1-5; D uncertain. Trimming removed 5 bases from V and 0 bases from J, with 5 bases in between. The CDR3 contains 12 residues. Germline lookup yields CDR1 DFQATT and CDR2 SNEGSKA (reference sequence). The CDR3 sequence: CSALISNQPQHF. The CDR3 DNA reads TGCAGTGCTCTCATTAGCAATCAGCCCCAGCATTTT.

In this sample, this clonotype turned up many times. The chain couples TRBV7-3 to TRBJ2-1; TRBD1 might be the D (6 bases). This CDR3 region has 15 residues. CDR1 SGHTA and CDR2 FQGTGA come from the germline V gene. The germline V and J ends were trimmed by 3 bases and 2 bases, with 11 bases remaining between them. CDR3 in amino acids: CASSLDSRPYNEQFF. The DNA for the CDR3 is TGTGCCAGCAGCTTGGACAGTCGACCCTACAATGAGCAGTTCTTC.

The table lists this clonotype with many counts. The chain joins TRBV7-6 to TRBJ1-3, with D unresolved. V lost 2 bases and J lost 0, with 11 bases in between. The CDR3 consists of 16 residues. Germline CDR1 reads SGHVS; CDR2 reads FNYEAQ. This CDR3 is CASSLTTPNSGNTIYF. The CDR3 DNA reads TGTGCCAGCAGCTTAACAACACCGAACTCTGGAAACACCATATATTTT.

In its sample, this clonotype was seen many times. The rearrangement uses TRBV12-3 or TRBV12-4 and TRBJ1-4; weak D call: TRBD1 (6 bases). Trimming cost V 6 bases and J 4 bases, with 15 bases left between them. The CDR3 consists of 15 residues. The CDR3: CASSLSGGGNEKLFF. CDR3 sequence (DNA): TGTGCCAGCAGCCTCTCGGGGGGCGGTAATGAAAAACTGTTTTTT.

This CDR3 reads CASRISGRYADTQYF. In DNA form, the CDR3 reads TGTGCCAGTAGGATTAGCGGGAGATATGCAGATACGCAGTATTTT. This sequence joins TRBV19 and TRBJ2-3; 9 bases align to TRBD2. Germline CDR1 and CDR2: LNHDA and SQIVND (reference sequence). The trim removed 6 bases at V and 4 bases at J, leaving 8 bases unmatched. The CDR3 sequence is 15 residues long.

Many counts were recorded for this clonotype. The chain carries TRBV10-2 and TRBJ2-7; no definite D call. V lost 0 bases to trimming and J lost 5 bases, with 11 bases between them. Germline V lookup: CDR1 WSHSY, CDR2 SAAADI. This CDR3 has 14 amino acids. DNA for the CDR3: TGCGCCAGCAGTGAGTCGCGTAGAAAGGACGAGCAGTACTTC. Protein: CASSESRRKDEQYF.

CDR3 nucleotide sequence: TGTGCCAGCGGACTAGCTCCTCGGGAGACCCAGTACTTC. Translated, it gives CASGLAPRETQYF. This sequence joins TRBV11-2 and TRBJ2-5; TRBD2 agrees at 8 bases. V gave up 8 bases and J gave up 5 bases; unmatched junction bases: 7. CDR3 length: 13 amino acids. Per germline, CDR1 SGHAT and CDR2 FQNNGV.

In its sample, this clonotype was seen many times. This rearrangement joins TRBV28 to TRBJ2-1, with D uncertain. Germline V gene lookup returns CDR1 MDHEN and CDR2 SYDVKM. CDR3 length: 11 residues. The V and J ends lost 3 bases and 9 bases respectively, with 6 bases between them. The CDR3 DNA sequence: TGTGCCAGCAGTTTGGAGCGTGAGCAGTTCTTC. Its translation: CASSLEREQFF.

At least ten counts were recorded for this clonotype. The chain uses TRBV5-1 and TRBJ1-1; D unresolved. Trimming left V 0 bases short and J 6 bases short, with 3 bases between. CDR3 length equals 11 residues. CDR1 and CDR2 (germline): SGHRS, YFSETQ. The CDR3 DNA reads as TGCGCCAGCAGCTTGGAGGCTGAAGCTTTCTTT. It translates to CASSLEAEAFF.

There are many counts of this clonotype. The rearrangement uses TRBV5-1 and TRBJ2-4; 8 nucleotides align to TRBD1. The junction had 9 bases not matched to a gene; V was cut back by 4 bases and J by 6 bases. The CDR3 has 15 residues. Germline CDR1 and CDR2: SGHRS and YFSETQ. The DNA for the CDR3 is TGCGCCAGCAGCCCCCGTTCAGGGGGCCCAAACATTCAGTACTTC. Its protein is CASSPRSGGPNIQYF.

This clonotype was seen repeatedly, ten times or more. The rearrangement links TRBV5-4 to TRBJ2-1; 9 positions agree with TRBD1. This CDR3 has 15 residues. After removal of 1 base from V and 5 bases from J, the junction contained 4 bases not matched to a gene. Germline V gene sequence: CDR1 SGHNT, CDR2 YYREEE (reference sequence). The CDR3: CASSLRDRENNEQFF. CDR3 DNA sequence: TGTGCCAGCAGCTTGAGGGACAGGGAAAACAATGAGCAGTTCTTC. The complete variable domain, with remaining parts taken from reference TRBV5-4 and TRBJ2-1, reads ETGVTQSPTHLIKTRGQQVTLRCSSQSGHNTVSWYQQALGQGPQFIFQYYREEENGRGNFPPRFSGLQFPNYSSELNVNALELDDSALYLCASSLRDRENNEQFFGPGTRLTVL.

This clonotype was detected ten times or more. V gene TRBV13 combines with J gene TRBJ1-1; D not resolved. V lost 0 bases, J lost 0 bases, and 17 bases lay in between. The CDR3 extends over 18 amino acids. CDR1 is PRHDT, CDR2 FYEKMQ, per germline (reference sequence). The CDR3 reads CASSLGARVGNMNTEAFF. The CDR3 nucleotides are TGTGCCAGCAGCTTAGGCGCCCGGGTGGGGAATATGAACACTGAAGCTTTCTTT.

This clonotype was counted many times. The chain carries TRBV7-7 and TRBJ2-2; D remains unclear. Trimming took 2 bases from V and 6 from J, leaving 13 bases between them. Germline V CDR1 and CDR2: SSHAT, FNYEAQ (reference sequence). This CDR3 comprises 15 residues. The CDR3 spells CASSLTDRLSGELFF. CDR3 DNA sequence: TGTGCCAGCAGCTTAACGGACCGACTCTCCGGGGAGCTGTTTTTT.

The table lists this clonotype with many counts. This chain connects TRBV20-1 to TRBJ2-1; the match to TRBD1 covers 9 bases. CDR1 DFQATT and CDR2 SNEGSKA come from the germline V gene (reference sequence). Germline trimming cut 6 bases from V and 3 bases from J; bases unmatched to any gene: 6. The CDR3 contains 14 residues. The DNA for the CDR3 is TGCAGTGCGATTCGGGGACAGGGCTACAATGAGCAGTTCTTC. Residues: CSAIRGQGYNEQFF.

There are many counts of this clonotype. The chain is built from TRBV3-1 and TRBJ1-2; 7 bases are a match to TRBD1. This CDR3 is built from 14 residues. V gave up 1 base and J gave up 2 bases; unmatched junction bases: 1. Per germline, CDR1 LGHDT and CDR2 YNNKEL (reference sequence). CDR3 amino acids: CASSQGQGNYGYTF. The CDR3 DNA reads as TGTGCCAGCAGCCAAGGACAGGGCAACTATGGCTACACCTTC.

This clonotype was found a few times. The CDR3 loop reads CASSPPGLNSYNEQFF. CDR3 coding DNA: TGTGCCAGCTCACCACCGGGACTAAATTCCTACAATGAGCAGTTCTTC. The chain is built from TRBV18 and TRBJ2-1; TRBD2 matches 7 bases. Looked up from germline, CDR1 is KGHSH and CDR2 is LQKENI. V was pared by 0 bases and J by 1 base, with 3 bases of the junction left unmatched. CDR3 size: 16 residues.

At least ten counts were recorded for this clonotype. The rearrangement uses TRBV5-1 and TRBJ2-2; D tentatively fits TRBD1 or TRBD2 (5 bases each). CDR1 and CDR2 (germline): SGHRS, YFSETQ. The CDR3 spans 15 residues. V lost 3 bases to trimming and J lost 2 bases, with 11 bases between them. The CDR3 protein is CASSSGTANTGELFF. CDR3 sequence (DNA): TGCGCCAGCAGCTCGGGGACGGCTAACACCGGGGAGCTGTTTTTT.

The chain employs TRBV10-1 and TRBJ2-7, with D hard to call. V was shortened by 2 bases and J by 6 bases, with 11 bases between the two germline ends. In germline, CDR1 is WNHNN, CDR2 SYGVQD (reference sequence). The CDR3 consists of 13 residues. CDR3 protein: CASSENLSSEQYF. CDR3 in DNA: TGCGCCAGCAGTGAGAATCTGTCGAGCGAGCAGTACTTC.

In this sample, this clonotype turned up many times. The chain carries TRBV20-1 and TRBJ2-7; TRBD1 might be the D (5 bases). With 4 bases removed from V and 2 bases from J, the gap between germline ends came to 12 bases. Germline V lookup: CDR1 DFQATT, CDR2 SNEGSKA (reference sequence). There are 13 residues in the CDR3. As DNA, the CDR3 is TGCAGTGCTACGGACACAGGACCCTACGAGCAGTACTTC. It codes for CSATDTGPYEQYF.

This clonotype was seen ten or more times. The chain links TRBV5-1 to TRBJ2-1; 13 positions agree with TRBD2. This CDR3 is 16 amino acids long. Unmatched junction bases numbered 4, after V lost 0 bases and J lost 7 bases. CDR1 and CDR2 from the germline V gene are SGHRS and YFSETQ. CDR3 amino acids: CASSLGGLAGVNEQFF. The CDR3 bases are TGCGCCAGCAGCTTGGGCGGACTAGCGGGAGTTAATGAGCAGTTCTTC.

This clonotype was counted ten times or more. As DNA, the CDR3 is TGCAGTGCTAGCCACCACCTTGTGAATGAGCAGTTCTTC. This codes for CSASHHLVNEQFF. The chain uses TRBV20-1 and TRBJ2-1; no reliable D call. This CDR3 has 13 residues. The V gene lost 3 bases and the J gene lost 7 bases, with 13 bases spanning the gap. The germline V gene encodes CDR1 DFQATT and CDR2 SNEGSKA (reference sequence).

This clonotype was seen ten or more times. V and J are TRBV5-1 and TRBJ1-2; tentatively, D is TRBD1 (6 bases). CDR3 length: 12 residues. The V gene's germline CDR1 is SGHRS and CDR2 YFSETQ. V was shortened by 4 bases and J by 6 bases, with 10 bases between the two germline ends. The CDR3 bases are TGCGCCAGCAGCCTCAACAGGGATGGCTACACCTTC. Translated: CASSLNRDGYTF.

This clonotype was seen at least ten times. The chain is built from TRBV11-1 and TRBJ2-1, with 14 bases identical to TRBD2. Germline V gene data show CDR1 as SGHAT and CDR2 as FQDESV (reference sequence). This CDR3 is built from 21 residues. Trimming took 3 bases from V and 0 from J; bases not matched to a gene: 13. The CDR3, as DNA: TGTGCCAGCAGCTTGTTACCGGGACTAGCGGGAGTTGCGAGCTCCTACAATGAGCAGTTCTTC. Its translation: CASSLLPGLAGVASSYNEQFF.

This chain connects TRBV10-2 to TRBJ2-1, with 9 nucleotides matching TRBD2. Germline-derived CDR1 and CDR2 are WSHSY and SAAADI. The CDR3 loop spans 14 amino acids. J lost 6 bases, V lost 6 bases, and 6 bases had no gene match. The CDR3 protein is CASRGTSLLNEQFF. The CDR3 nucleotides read TGCGCCAGCAGGGGGACTAGCCTACTCAATGAGCAGTTCTTC.